What follows is one T cell receptor (beta chain) and its context. This entry belongs to a study of OX40 agonist ivuxolimab in advanced cancers. Repertoires were generated with immunoSEQ multiplex PCR, while TCRdb's copy carries only in-frame clones and drops some. Here the sample spans approximately 65,000 clones, around nine tenths being singletons. This sequence originates from an adult with an advanced solid tumor such as melanoma, head and neck, liver or kidney cancer. This sample comprised CD4+ or CD8+ T cells sorted from blood, obtained in a trial of the OX40 agonist ivuxolimab.

CDR3 region: CASSARGRTDTQYF. The CDR3 nucleotides read TGTGCCAGCAGCGCCCGGGGGCGCACAGATACGCAGTATTTT. The gene calls are TRBV7-9 and TRBJ2-3, with D perhaps given as TRBD1 or TRBD2 (6 bases each). In germline, CDR1 is SEHNR, CDR2 FQNEAQ (reference sequence). The CDR3 contains 14 residues. The V end was cut by 5 bases, the J end by 1 base, with 10 bases between.